This T cell receptor beta chain is drawn from a study of T cells after yellow fever vaccination. The wider study: Fractions containing few cells were prepared with SMART-Seq v4 Ultra Low Input.

Losses at the gene ends were 3 bases for V and 7 bases for J; bases not matched to a gene: 5. CDR3 length equals 13 residues. Looked up from germline, CDR1 is LNHDA and CDR2 is SQIVND (reference sequence). TCRdb passed the 5' RACE reads through MiXCR, listing each CDR3 protein once. Among about 10,000 distinct CDR3 sequences listed, around 4.8% were seen once. This clonotype is termed medium-sized. This specimen consisted of PBMCs, either bulk or a sorted T-cell subset (CD4+, CD8+, memory, or dextramer-sorted; not recorded which), obtained around 14 days after the first yellow fever vaccination. This TCR was recovered from a man aged 18 to 30 who received the YFV17D yellow fever vaccine. The chain uses TRBV19 and TRBJ2-5; 7 bases are shared with TRBD2. In DNA form, the CDR3 reads TGTGCCAGTAGTATCGGGACTACGGGGACCCAGTACTTC. It codes for CASSIGTTGTQYF.